Below are 21 T cell receptor beta chains sequenced from a single sample in a study of cytotoxic CD8 clonotypes in ibrutinib-treated CLL. The method was immunoSEQ multiplex PCR; TCRdb's version includes in-frame clones alone and lacks a portion of them. Found here are more than 300,000 clones, just under 80% of them singletons; the top ten hold 6.5% to 8.5%. The sample consisted of PBMCs, taken before ibrutinib treatment. Receptors originate from a human donor with chronic lymphocytic leukemia.

The gene calls are TRBV7-2 and TRBJ2-7; no definite D call. This CDR3 is built from 13 residues. The germline V and J ends were trimmed by 5 bases and 6 bases, with 14 bases remaining between them. CDR1 and CDR2 (germline): SGHTA, FQGNSA. The chain's CDR3 is CASSRPPLPEQYF. CDR3 coding DNA: TGTGCCAGCAGCCGCCCCCCGCTTCCCGAGCAGTACTTC. The full variable domain, completed using reference TRBV7-2 and TRBJ2-7, is GAGVSQSPSNKVTEKGKDVELRCDPISGHTALYWYRQSLGQGLEFLIYFQGNSAPDKSGLPSDRFSAERTGGSVSTLTIQRTQQEDSAVYLCASSRPPLPEQYFGPGTRLTVT.

The chain carries TRBV28 and TRBJ2-2, with a weak D call TRBD2 (6 bases). CDR3 length equals 15 residues. Germline loops: CDR1 MDHEN, CDR2 SYDVKM. Trimming left V 2 bases short and J 7 bases short, with 14 bases between. The CDR3 DNA follows: TGTGCCAGCAGTTTAAGTTCGGGGAGGAACGGGGAGCTGTTTTTT. It yields the protein CASSLSSGRNGELFF.

The V and J genes are TRBV6-6 and TRBJ1-1; 8 bases are shared with TRBD1. J lost 5 bases, V lost 5 bases, and 10 bases had no gene match. From germline, CDR1 is MNHNY and CDR2 SVGAGI (reference sequence). The CDR3 runs 15 residues. The CDR3 loop reads CASSRQQGDGTEAFF. The CDR3 DNA follows: TGTGCCAGCAGTCGACAACAGGGGGACGGTACTGAAGCTTTCTTT.

This chain links TRBV5-6 with TRBJ1-2; D call uncertain. The CDR3 has 14 amino acids. Trimming took 0 bases from V and 6 from J, leaving 12 bases between them. The V gene's germline CDR1 is SGHDT and CDR2 YYEEEE. This chain's CDR3 is CASSLGQDVDGYTF. CDR3 sequence (DNA): TGTGCCAGCAGCTTGGGACAAGACGTGGATGGCTACACCTTC. Full variable domain (missing parts from reference TRBV5-6 and TRBJ1-2): DAGVTQSPTHLIKTRGQQVTLRCSPKSGHDTVSWYQQALGQGPQFIFQYYEEEERQRGNFPDRFSGHQFPNYSSELNVNALLLGDSALYLCASSLGQDVDGYTFGSGTRLTVV.

The chain has TRBV27 and TRBJ2-1; 10 bases align to TRBD2. Trimming took 0 bases from V and 9 from J; bases not matched to a gene: 8. Germline V gives CDR1 MNHEY, CDR2 SMNVEV (reference sequence). The CDR3 has 16 amino acids. The CDR3 DNA reads TGTGCCAGCAGTTTATCGCCGGGACTAGCGTCAGGTGAGCAGTTCTTC. Translating it yields CASSLSPGLASGEQFF.

This chain joins TRBV29-1 and TRBJ2-5; D ambiguous. Germline V lookup: CDR1 SQVTM, CDR2 ANQGSEA. Trimming took 4 bases from V and 2 from J, leaving 14 bases between them. The CDR3 has 14 amino acids. The CDR3 is CSVVWSTKQETQYF. In nucleotides, the CDR3 is TGCAGCGTTGTGTGGAGCACCAAACAAGAGACCCAGTACTTC.

The rearrangement links TRBV7-9 to TRBJ2-1, with 7 bases identical to TRBD2. The V and J ends lost 2 bases and 5 bases, in that order; junction bases with no gene match: 15. The CDR3 is 18 amino acids. Germline CDR1 and CDR2: SEHNR and FQNEAQ (reference sequence). CDR3 sequence reads: CASSLTLLAVRTHNEQFF. CDR3 bases: TGTGCCAGCAGCTTAACTCTCCTAGCGGTACGAACGCACAATGAGCAGTTCTTC.

The gene calls are TRBV9 and TRBJ1-2; D gene unclear. The length of the CDR3 is 15 residues. V was trimmed by 0 bases and J by 6 bases, leaving 15 bases between them. Germline values: CDR1 SGDLS, CDR2 YYNGEE. CDR3 sequence: CASSVGRTVPHGYTF. CDR3 nucleotide sequence: TGTGCCAGCAGCGTAGGACGTACAGTTCCCCATGGCTACACCTTC.

This clone turned up a few times. The chain joins TRBV28 to TRBJ1-5; TRBD1 aligns across 7 bases. J lost 3 bases, V lost 3 bases, and 2 bases had no gene match. Per germline, CDR1 MDHEN and CDR2 SYDVKM. The CDR3 runs 14 residues. CDR3 sequence: CASSFTGANQPQHF. CDR3 DNA sequence: TGTGCCAGCAGTTTCACAGGGGCCAATCAGCCCCAGCATTTT.

The genes are TRBV25-1 and TRBJ2-7; 7 positions agree with TRBD1. The germline CDR1 and CDR2 sequences are MGHDK and SYGVNS. V lost 4 bases to trimming and J lost 3 bases; unmatched junction nucleotides: 12. The CDR3 sequence is 16 residues long. CDR3 in amino acids: CASSAPGTAAFYEQYF. In nucleotides, the CDR3 is TGTGCCAGCAGTGCGCCCGGGACAGCCGCCTTCTACGAGCAGTACTTC.

The V and J genes are TRBV15 and TRBJ2-1, with D unclear. CDR1 is LNHNV, CDR2 YYDKDF, per germline (reference sequence). Trimming removed 3 bases at V and 8 bases at J, with 8 bases between. This CDR3 comprises 12 residues. CDR3 in DNA: TGTGCCACCAGCAGCAGCCGGGATGAGCAGTTCTTC. It is translated as CATSSSRDEQFF. The full variable domain, in which reference TRBV15 and TRBJ2-1 provide the parts outside the CDR3, is DAMVIQNPRYQVTQFGKPVTLSCSQTLNHNVMYWYQQKSSQAPKLLFHYYDKDFNNEADTPDNFQSRRPNTSFCFLDIRSPGLGDTAMYLCATSSSRDEQFFGPGTRLTVL.

The chain is built from TRBV6-1 and TRBJ1-1, with D unresolved. Trimming took 8 bases from V and 2 from J, leaving 18 bases between them. This CDR3 contains 15 residues. Looked up from germline, CDR1 is MNHNS and CDR2 is SASEGT. The chain's CDR3 is CASGPDSAVNTEAFF. The CDR3 nucleotides read TGTGCCAGCGGCCCAGACTCAGCCGTTAACACTGAAGCTTTCTTT.

This rearrangement joins TRBV7-2 to TRBJ2-1; D gene uncertain. The CDR3 loop spans 12 amino acids. Trimming stripped 5 bases from V and 7 bases from J, with 9 bases between. The germline gives CDR1 SGHTA, CDR2 FQGNSA. The CDR3 coding sequence is TGTGCCAGCAGCCGCGCGGCTAATGAGCAGTTCTTC. This codes for CASSRAANEQFF.

The chain has TRBV5-1 and TRBJ2-1, with D uncertain. The germline CDR1 and CDR2 sequences are SGHRS and YFSETQ. The V and J ends lost 0 bases and 4 bases respectively, with 5 bases between them. The CDR3 contains 13 residues. The CDR3 region is CASSLEVYNEQFF. In DNA, the CDR3 is TGCGCCAGCAGCTTGGAAGTTTACAATGAGCAGTTCTTC.

This clone was counted a few times. The J gene is TRBJ1-4, the V gene TRBV30, with D hard to call. The V gene lost 2 bases and the J gene lost 7 bases, with 11 bases spanning the gap. This CDR3 region has 13 residues. Germline loops: CDR1 GTSNPN, CDR2 SVGIG (reference sequence). CDR3 DNA sequence: TGTGCCTGGAGTTTTACCGTGGGTGAAAAACTGTTTTTT. Translation gives CAWSFTVGEKLFF.

The genes are TRBV18 and TRBJ1-2; 7 bases fit TRBD1. The CDR3 runs 14 residues. Germline values: CDR1 KGHSH, CDR2 LQKENI. V was clipped by 2 bases and J by 4 bases; unmatched bases: 4. CDR3: CASSPVTGFYGYTF. In DNA form, the CDR3 reads TGTGCCAGCTCACCAGTGACAGGGTTCTATGGCTACACCTTC.

The CDR3 region has the DNA TGTGCCAGCTCACCCAGCCGGATGGGGGGGGCCAACGTCCTGACTTTC. This translates into CASSPSRMGGANVLTF. The gene calls are TRBV18 and TRBJ2-6; D ambiguous. CDR3 length: 16 residues. Trimming removed 3 bases at V and 4 bases at J, with 13 bases between. Per germline, CDR1 KGHSH and CDR2 LQKENI.

The rearrangement uses TRBV29-1 and TRBJ1-4, with D unclear. This CDR3 has 11 residues. Germline CDR1 and CDR2: SQVTM and ANQGSEA. The ends were cut back, 2 bases at V and 8 bases at J, with 6 bases in the middle. Here the CDR3 DNA reads TGCAGCGTTGAATGGTTCGAAAAACTGTTTTTT. Protein product: CSVEWFEKLFF.

Here the CDR3 reads CATSPPLGGANTQYF. In nucleotides, the CDR3 is TGTGCCACCAGCCCCCCTCTAGGGGGCGCAAATACGCAGTATTTT. The chain carries TRBV15 and TRBJ2-3; 7 bases map to TRBD1. The CDR3 length is 15 residues. Looked up from germline, CDR1 is LNHNV and CDR2 is YYDKDF (reference sequence). Trimming removed 5 bases from V and 7 bases from J; junction bases left unmatched: 12.

This clone has just one count. The rearrangement uses TRBV5-1 and TRBJ2-5, with D tentatively TRBD1 or TRBD2 (5 bases each). The V gene's germline CDR1 is SGHRS and CDR2 YFSETQ. This CDR3 comprises 14 residues. The V gene lost 4 bases and the J gene lost 5 bases, with 15 bases spanning the gap. CDR3 amino acids: CASSPYRGGETQYF. In DNA, the CDR3 is TGCGCCAGCAGCCCGTACCGGGGCGGTGAGACCCAGTACTTC.

This rearrangement joins TRBV19 to TRBJ2-5, with D perhaps matching TRBD1 or TRBD2 (5 bases each). CDR3 length: 13 amino acids. Germline CDR1 is LNHDA and CDR2 is SQIVND (reference sequence). Trimming pared 4 bases from V and 2 bases from J, leaving 8 bases between. The CDR3 is CASSTGRQETQYF. The DNA of the CDR3 is TGTGCCAGTAGTACGGGACGGCAAGAGACCCAGTACTTC.